This record looks at one T cell receptor (beta chain) sequence and its context. This CDR3 has 15 amino acids. V dropped 4 bases and J dropped 7 bases, with 17 bases sitting between them. In germline, CDR1 is MDHEN, CDR2 SYDVKM. This sample is drawn from a study of blood T cell repertoires in COVID-19. Method: immunoSEQ multiplex PCR; TCRdb's copy keeps in-frame clones and lacks some. Of a few hundred thousand clones detected, 88% appear once; the ten largest clones hold over 12%. The sequence derives from a woman aged 45 to 65 with acute COVID-19. Material for sequencing was PBMCs or T cells enriched from blood (not recorded which). This rearrangement joins TRBV28 to TRBJ1-5; D might be TRBD1 (6 bases). CDR3 DNA sequence: TGTGCCAGCAGTTCTGCGGGGGGCGGGGAACAGCCCCAGCATTTT. It is translated as CASSSAGGGEQPQHF.